The rows below give T cell receptor beta chains drawn from one sample of a study of CD8 T cells in ankylosing spondylitis. TCRdb used MiXCR to reprocess the 5' RACE reads, holding one entry per CDR3 protein. This repertoire shows 700,000 to 850,000 distinct CDR3 sequences, about an eighth found once; its top ten account for about 0.49%. The sample was blood, either unsorted or a sorted T cell fraction (not recorded which). The source is a male donor with ankylosing spondylitis. Each CDR3 is given with its conserved first and last residue. A D gene is named only where the DNA matches it firmly. The size field is filled for only some rows; it gives once, few, many or a size class.

- | - | TRBJ2-7 | TRBV4-2 | CASSPAEPTPTYEQYF | TGTGCCAGCAGTCCAGCCGAGCCTACGCCGACCTACGAGCAGTACTTC
- | - | TRBJ2-1 | TRBV30 | CAWSVLDVWFF | TGTGCCTGGAGTGTCTTAGATGTTTGGTTCTTC
few | - | TRBJ2-5 | TRBV5-1 | CASSLAAPQETQYF | TGCGCCAGCAGCTTGGCCGCCCCACAAGAGACCCAGTACTTC
few | TRBD1 | TRBJ2-7 | TRBV5-5 | CASSLDRGSDEQYF | TGTGCCAGCAGCTTGGACAGGGGGTCGGACGAGCAGTACTTC
few | - | TRBJ2-3 | TRBV5-6 | CASSYTLARDTDTQYF | TGTGCCAGCAGCTACACCTTGGCCAGAGACACAGATACGCAGTATTTT
few | - | TRBJ2-1 | TRBV24-1 | CATSDANIVNEQFF | TGTGCCACCAGTGATGCCAATATTGTAAATGAGCAGTTCTTC
many | - | TRBJ2-4 | TRBV27 | CASTPRGYPNSKNIQYF | TGTGCCAGCACCCCCCGTGGCTATCCTAATTCCAAAAACATTCAGTACTTC
once | TRBD2 | TRBJ2-3 | TRBV9 | CASSLGVAGGYPDTQYF | TGTGCCAGCAGCCTAGGGGTAGCGGGGGGGTACCCAGATACGCAGTATTTT
- | - | TRBJ1-4 | TRBV4-3 | CASTLRPGVTNEKLFF | TGCGCCAGCACCTTAAGGCCGGGAGTAACTAATGAAAAACTGTTTTTT
- | - | TRBJ1-1 | TRBV18 | CASSPVVEPYGGNTEAFF | TGTGCCAGCTCCCCCGTGGTGGAGCCTTATGGGGGGAACACTGAAGCTTTCTTT